Shown below are 23 T cell receptor beta chains from a single sample sequenced in a study of T cell changes during pregnancy in multiple sclerosis. Some clones are missing from TCRdb's copy, which holds only in-frame ones; the method was immunoSEQ multiplex PCR. The repertoire holds approximately 110,000 clones, with just over 90% as singletons. The source material was peripheral blood, sampled after pregnancy. The receptors shown here come from a female donor with multiple sclerosis, enrolled in a pregnancy study.

The V call is TRBV6-1, the J call TRBJ2-7; D remains ambiguous. CDR1 and CDR2 (germline): MNHNS, SASEGT. V gave up 2 bases and J gave up 7 bases, with 12 bases separating them. This CDR3 is 13 amino acids long. The CDR3 coding sequence is TGTGCCAGCAGTGAACCGGTTCCCTGGGAGCAGTACTTC. Residues: CASSEPVPWEQYF.

The chain employs TRBV11-3 and TRBJ1-6; D gene unclear. The CDR3 covers 14 residues. CDR1 SGHNT and CDR2 YENEEA come from the germline V gene. The V end was cut by 4 bases, the J end by 7 bases, with 11 bases between. CDR3 DNA: TGTGCCAGCAGCTCCCAATATGCGAATTCACCCCTCCACTTT. It codes for CASSSQYANSPLHF.

There are a few counts of this clone. The chain uses TRBV6-5 and TRBJ2-2; TRBD2 is a possible D gene (6 bases). CDR1 and CDR2 from the germline V gene are MNHEY and SVGAGI. Trimming cost V 0 bases and J 3 bases, with 8 bases left between them. There are 15 residues in the CDR3. CDR3 in amino acids: CASSYSGGYTGELFF. DNA for the CDR3: TGTGCCAGCAGTTACTCGGGGGGATACACCGGGGAGCTGTTTTTT.

This clone was picked up one time. The J gene is TRBJ2-6, the V gene TRBV10-1; TRBD2 is a possible D gene (5 bases). Germline-derived CDR1 and CDR2 are WNHNN and SYGVQD (reference sequence). This CDR3 spans 20 amino acids. Trimming left V 6 bases short and J 3 bases short, with 27 bases between. Written as DNA, the CDR3 is TGCGCCAGCAGAAACCATCATCCCTCGGCGAGGGAGAGTGGGGCCAACGTCCTGACTTTC. This encodes CASRNHHPSARESGANVLTF.

V is TRBV11-1 and J is TRBJ2-1; 8 bases agree with TRBD1. The CDR3 length is 15 residues. Germline V gene sequence: CDR1 SGHAT, CDR2 FQDESV (reference sequence). The V and J ends lost 2 bases and 7 bases, in that order; junction bases with no gene match: 7. The CDR3: CASSLSQGARNEQFF. DNA of the CDR3: TGTGCCAGCAGCTTAAGTCAGGGGGCGCGGAATGAGCAGTTCTTC.

This clone was detected only once. J is TRBJ1-1 and V is TRBV19, with D perhaps TRBD1 (6 bases). Germline V CDR1 and CDR2: LNHDA, SQIVND (reference sequence). V lost 4 bases and J 4 bases, leaving 16 bases between the germline ends. CDR3 size: 15 residues. CDR3 coding DNA: TGTGCCAGTAGTAGTCACGCAGGGGAAATCACTGAAGCTTTCTTT. Protein product: CASSSHAGEITEAFF.

V is TRBV7-6 and J is TRBJ2-5, with D tentatively TRBD1 (6 bases). The germline V gene has CDR1 SGHVS and CDR2 FNYEAQ. The V end lost 1 base, the J end lost 5 bases, and 14 bases lay between the germline ends. The CDR3 has 15 amino acids. The CDR3: CASSLVPSQGETQYF. The CDR3 DNA is TGTGCCAGCAGCTTAGTTCCTAGCCAGGGGGAGACCCAGTACTTC.

The chain links TRBV7-9 to TRBJ1-2, with D tentatively TRBD1 (5 bases). Germline CDR1 SEHNR, CDR2 FQNEAQ (reference sequence). The CDR3 spans 14 residues. The germline V and J ends were trimmed by 2 bases and 4 bases, with 11 bases remaining between them. CDR3 in DNA: TGTGCCAGCAGCTTAACAGGCATATTCTATGGCTACACCTTC. Encoded protein: CASSLTGIFYGYTF.

V is TRBV6-5 and J is TRBJ1-2; a possible D gene is TRBD1 (5 bases). The CDR3 runs to 13 residues. V lost 0 bases and J lost 5, with 7 bases in between. Germline V gene lookup returns CDR1 MNHEY and CDR2 SVGAGI. CDR3 bases: TGTGCCAGCAGTTACTCGGGGGGTTATGGCTACACCTTC. This encodes CASSYSGGYGYTF.

The CDR3 sequence is CASRDRVWYEQYF. Here the CDR3 DNA reads TGTGCCAGCAGGGACAGGGTTTGGTACGAGCAGTACTTC. This chain joins TRBV6-5 and TRBJ2-7, with 8 bases matching TRBD1. Losses at the gene ends were 6 bases for V and 4 bases for J; bases not matched to a gene: 5. Germline V gene sequence: CDR1 MNHEY, CDR2 SVGAGI. The CDR3 is made up of 13 amino acids.

This clone was seen a single time. The V and J genes are TRBV11-2 and TRBJ2-7, with D tentatively TRBD2 (7 bases). Trimming took 1 base from V and 2 from J, leaving 15 bases between them. The CDR3 loop spans 16 amino acids. Germline V lookup: CDR1 SGHAT, CDR2 FQNNGV. The CDR3 region has the DNA TGTGCCAGCAGCTTAGGGCGGGGGCGTAAAACCTACGAGCAGTACTTC. As protein: CASSLGRGRKTYEQYF.

CDR3 amino acids: CAISEGDSYEQYF. The CDR3 DNA reads TGTGCCATCAGTGAAGGGGACTCCTACGAGCAGTACTTC. The chain couples TRBV10-3 to TRBJ2-7, with a weak D call TRBD1 (5 bases). With 3 bases removed from V and 0 bases from J, the gap between germline ends came to 6 bases. Germline V lookup: CDR1 ENHRY, CDR2 SYGVKD. CDR3 length: 13 residues.

V usage is TRBV2 and J usage is TRBJ2-1, with 9 bases fitting TRBD2. Germline CDR1 is SNHLY and CDR2 is FYNNEI. The length of the CDR3 is 15 residues. Trimming took 4 bases from V and 7 from J; bases not matched to a gene: 8. The CDR3 protein is CASSGQRGDQNEQFF. The CDR3 DNA reads TGTGCCAGCAGTGGTCAGCGGGGGGACCAAAATGAGCAGTTCTTC. The full variable domain, its missing parts supplied by reference TRBV2 and TRBJ2-1, is EPEVTQTPSHQVTQMGQEVILRCVPISNHLYFYWYRQILGQKVEFLVSFYNNEISEKSEIFDDQFSVERPDGSNFTLKIRSTKLEDSAMYFCASSGQRGDQNEQFFGPGTRLTVL.

V and J are TRBV19 and TRBJ1-1; D unresolved. Germline V gives CDR1 LNHDA, CDR2 SQIVND (reference sequence). V was trimmed by 3 bases and J by 5 bases, leaving 13 bases between them. The length of the CDR3 is 14 residues. For the CDR3, the DNA is TGTGCCAGTAGTATCAGGCAGAGGAGGACTGAAGCTTTCTTT. The encoded protein is CASSIRQRRTEAFF.

This clone was observed a handful of times. CDR3 loop: CAWSVYVNTEAFF. The CDR3 bases are TGTGCCTGGAGTGTATATGTGAACACTGAAGCTTTCTTT. The V gene is TRBV30, the J gene TRBJ1-1; D is uncertain. Looked up from germline, CDR1 is GTSNPN and CDR2 is SVGIG (reference sequence). The CDR3 has 13 residues. V shed 0 bases and J shed 0 bases, with 5 bases lying between them. The entire variable domain, with the rest obtained from reference TRBV30 and TRBJ1-1, is as follows: SQTIHQWPATLVQPVGSPLSLECTVEGTSNPNLYWYRQAAGRGLQLLFYSVGIGQISSEVPQNLSASRPQDRQFILSSKKLLLSDSGFYLCAWSVYVNTEAFFGQGTRLTVV.

DNA for the CDR3: TGCGCCAGCAGCGAGTCAGGGGGGCAGCCCCAGCATTTT. Protein product: CASSESGGQPQHF. V is TRBV5-1 and J is TRBJ1-5, with 7 bases that match TRBD1. Trimming took 4 bases from V and 7 from J; bases not matched to a gene: 5. The CDR3 covers 13 residues. CDR1 SGHRS and CDR2 YFSETQ come from the germline V gene.

The chain recombines TRBV5-1 with TRBJ2-5; 15 nucleotides line up with TRBD2. V dropped 2 bases and J dropped 5; count of bases not matched to a gene: 10. CDR1 SGHRS and CDR2 YFSETQ come from the germline V gene. The CDR3 is 18 amino acids. The CDR3 DNA reads as TGCGCCAGCAGCTTCCGGACTAGCGGGGGGGAGGGGTCGGAGACCCAGTACTTC. It translates to CASSFRTSGGEGSETQYF.

The chain recombines TRBV7-6 with TRBJ2-7, with 7 bases identical to TRBD1. J gave up 0 bases and V 3 bases, and 5 bases lay outside the gene matches. The length of the CDR3 is 15 residues. In germline, CDR1 is SGHVS, CDR2 FNYEAQ. The CDR3 loop reads CASSLETGNSYEQYF. CDR3 in DNA: TGTGCCAGCAGCTTGGAGACAGGGAACTCCTACGAGCAGTACTTC.

This rearrangement joins TRBV10-2 to TRBJ1-4; the D gene is possibly TRBD1 (5 bases). This CDR3 region has 15 residues. The germline V and J ends were trimmed by 3 bases and 6 bases, with 14 bases remaining between them. Per germline, CDR1 WSHSY and CDR2 SAAADI. CDR3 in DNA: TGCGCCAGCAGTGATAGTGGGGGGTTGCATGAAAAACTGTTTTTT. Its protein product is CASSDSGGLHEKLFF.

The chain has TRBV11-1 and TRBJ1-6; 9 nucleotides match TRBD1. The CDR3 is 15 amino acids. Germline-derived CDR1 and CDR2 are SGHAT and FQDESV (reference sequence). V dropped 5 bases and J dropped 10; count of bases not matched to a gene: 9. The CDR3 sequence is CASSQGTGLRSPLHF. In nucleotides, the CDR3 is TGTGCCAGCAGCCAAGGGACAGGGTTAAGATCACCCCTCCACTTT.

The chain joins TRBV18 to TRBJ1-5, with D possibly TRBD1 on 6 matching bases. The V end lost 2 bases, the J end lost 10 bases, and 21 bases lay between the germline ends. Germline CDR1 reads KGHSH; CDR2 reads LQKENI. The CDR3 spans 16 residues. CDR3 residues: CASSPSEAGVGGPQHF. The CDR3 nucleotides are TGTGCCAGCTCACCATCTGAAGCAGGGGTCGGCGGACCCCAGCATTTT.

The gene calls are TRBV2 and TRBJ1-3, with a weak D call TRBD1 (5 bases). The V end lost 0 bases, the J end lost 0 bases, and 18 bases lay between the germline ends. Germline CDR1 reads SNHLY; CDR2 reads FYNNEI. The CDR3 is 19 amino acids. The CDR3 reads CASSEADIWGSNSGNTIYF. DNA for the CDR3: TGTGCCAGCAGTGAAGCAGACATTTGGGGCTCCAACTCTGGAAACACCATATATTTT.

The chain couples TRBV27 to TRBJ2-3; 8 bases match TRBD2. V was clipped by 4 bases and J by 1 base; unmatched bases: 7. The CDR3 totals 16 residues. Germline CDR1 is MNHEY and CDR2 is SMNVEV (reference sequence). CDR3 nucleotide sequence: TGTGCCAGCAGTTCCCGGAGCGGGGGCGGCACAGATACGCAGTATTTT. It encodes CASSSRSGGGTDTQYF.